The 22 T cell receptor beta chains in this list originate from one sample, sequenced in a study of control samples from healthy donors and cancer patients. The protocol was immunoSEQ multiplex PCR, while the TCRdb copy is restricted to in-frame clones and leaves out a portion. The sample consists of roughly 120,000 clones, approximately 90% of them appearing once. The specimen sequenced was blood. Source of these receptors: a woman aged 18 to 35 in good health.

The chain has TRBV10-3 and TRBJ2-2; 11 positions agree with TRBD1. Germline CDR1 and CDR2: ENHRY and SYGVKD. After removal of 0 bases from V and 6 bases from J, the junction contained 6 bases not matched to a gene. The CDR3 contains 17 residues. The CDR3 reads CAISESPRDRGSGELFF. CDR3 DNA: TGTGCCATCAGTGAGTCACCAAGGGACAGGGGGTCCGGGGAGCTGTTTTTT.

The rearrangement links TRBV19 to TRBJ2-2; no firm D call. The CDR3 length is 15 residues. Trimming took off 4 bases at V and 3 bases at J, with 12 bases between the two ends. Looked up from germline, CDR1 is LNHDA and CDR2 is SQIVND (reference sequence). CDR3 residues: CASSTLKQDTGELFF. The CDR3 nucleotides read TGTGCCAGTAGTACGCTGAAACAAGACACCGGGGAGCTGTTTTTT. Complete variable domain (other parts from reference TRBV19 and TRBJ2-2): DGGITQSPKYLFRKEGQNVTLSCEQNLNHDAMYWYRQDPGQGLRLIYYSQIVNDFQKGDIAEGYSVSREKKESFPLTVTSAQKNPTAFYLCASSTLKQDTGELFFGEGSRLTVL.

CDR3 in amino acids: CASMIAEAFF. Written as DNA, the CDR3 is TGTGCCAGCATGATCGCTGAAGCTTTCTTT. The rearrangement uses TRBV21-1 and TRBJ1-1. TRBV21-1 is assigned pseudogene status. The length of the CDR3 is 10 residues.

V is TRBV19 and J is TRBJ2-3, with TRBD2 identical over 15 bases. Germline CDR1 is LNHDA and CDR2 is SQIVND (reference sequence). Unmatched junction bases numbered 3, after V lost 1 base and J lost 4 bases. The length of the CDR3 is 17 residues. Here the CDR3 reads CASSIGTSGGVPDTQYF. The CDR3 DNA follows: TGTGCCAGTAGTATAGGGACTAGCGGGGGGGTTCCAGATACGCAGTATTTT.

V is TRBV7-8 and J is TRBJ2-2; no clear D. This CDR3 has 14 amino acids. The V and J ends lost 7 bases and 5 bases respectively, with 14 bases between them. CDR1 is SGHVS and CDR2 is FQNEAQ in the germline V gene. The CDR3 DNA sequence: TGTGCCAGCAAGGCATCGTCGGGTACCGGGGAGCTGTTTTTT. Amino acid sequence: CASKASSGTGELFF.

The rearrangement joins TRBV27 to TRBJ1-6, with D hard to call. CDR1 is MNHEY, CDR2 SMNVEV, per germline (reference sequence). Trimming took off 2 bases at V and 8 bases at J, with 13 bases between the two ends. The CDR3 sequence is 15 residues long. The CDR3 region is CASSLVLVLHSPLHF. The CDR3 nucleotides are TGTGCCAGCAGTTTAGTGTTGGTTTTGCATTCACCCCTCCACTTT.

The V call is TRBV27, the J call TRBJ2-1; no firm D call. Germline values: CDR1 MNHEY, CDR2 SMNVEV (reference sequence). The V end was cut by 2 bases, the J end by 2 bases, with 16 bases between. CDR3 length: 17 amino acids. The CDR3: CASSLGVGRSAYNEQFF. In DNA form, the CDR3 reads TGTGCCAGCAGTTTAGGGGTAGGTCGTTCGGCCTACAATGAGCAGTTCTTC.

This rearrangement joins TRBV7-8 to TRBJ1-6; D not certain. This CDR3 comprises 18 residues. The V end was cut by 3 bases, the J end by 3 bases, with 18 bases between. CDR1 SGHVS and CDR2 FQNEAQ come from the germline V gene. As DNA, the CDR3 is TGTGCCAGCAGCTTTTACCCCCAGAGCATTAACTATAATTCACCCCTCCACTTT. Its translation is CASSFYPQSINYNSPLHF.

DNA for the CDR3: TGTGCCAGCAGTGAGGGGATACCGAACACCGGGGAGCTGTTTTTT. This translates into CASSEGIPNTGELFF. The chain couples TRBV6-1 to TRBJ2-2; D is unresolved. V lost 3 bases and J lost 0, with 8 bases in between. The CDR3 consists of 15 residues. Per germline, CDR1 MNHNS and CDR2 SASEGT.

This clone has just a few counts. The rearrangement uses TRBV6-5 and TRBJ1-6; 8 bases align to TRBD1. V trimming: 5 bases; J trimming: 11 bases; junction bases outside the gene matches: 11. Germline lookup yields CDR1 MNHEY and CDR2 SVGAGI. The CDR3 length is 15 residues. As DNA, the CDR3 is TGTGCCAGCAGTCTCGACAGGGGACCGACCGCACCCCTCCACTTT. Translating gives CASSLDRGPTAPLHF.

V usage is TRBV3-1 (or the pseudogene TRBV3-2) and J usage is TRBJ1-6, with D maybe TRBD1 (5 bases). CDR1 and CDR2 (germline): LGHDT, YNNKEL (reference sequence). The CDR3 is 16 amino acids. Trimming left V 4 bases short and J 5 bases short, with 15 bases between. The DNA for the CDR3 is TGTGCCAGCAGCCTGAACGGGGGGGAACATAATTCACCCCTCCACTTT. Amino acid sequence: CASSLNGGEHNSPLHF.

The chain has TRBV5-1 and TRBJ2-6; unclear D gene. CDR1 SGHRS and CDR2 YFSETQ come from the germline V gene. Deletions cut 4 bases from V and 0 bases from J, with 14 bases between. The CDR3 extends over 17 amino acids. CDR3 residues: CASSKGLDISGANVLTF. The CDR3 DNA follows: TGCGCCAGCAGCAAGGGTTTGGATATCTCTGGGGCCAACGTCCTGACTTTC.

The chain employs TRBV7-9 and TRBJ1-1; no definite D call. V gave up 5 bases and J gave up 4 bases, with 11 bases separating them. CDR3 size: 13 residues. In germline, CDR1 is SEHNR, CDR2 FQNEAQ (reference sequence). The CDR3 DNA follows: TGTGCCAGCAGCCCCAGACTATCCACTGAAGCTTTCTTT. Its protein product is CASSPRLSTEAFF.

V gene TRBV18 combines with J gene TRBJ2-1; 9 bases fit TRBD2. The V and J ends lost 2 bases and 7 bases, in that order; junction bases with no gene match: 6. This CDR3 has 15 residues. Per the germline V gene, CDR1 is KGHSH and CDR2 is LQKENI. This CDR3 reads CASSPGAAGGNEQFF. CDR3 coding DNA: TGTGCCAGCTCACCAGGGGCCGCGGGAGGGAATGAGCAGTTCTTC.

The chain joins TRBV27 to TRBJ1-1, with unresolved D. The CDR3 has 10 residues. V shed 6 bases and J shed 7 bases, with 6 bases lying between them. Germline V gene data show CDR1 as MNHEY and CDR2 as SMNVEV (reference sequence). DNA of the CDR3: TGTGCCAGCAGCCCCCTTGAAGCTTTCTTT. Protein sequence: CASSPLEAFF.

The rearrangement links TRBV5-4 to TRBJ2-7; D is possibly TRBD2 (6 bases). Germline V gene data show CDR1 as SGHNT and CDR2 as YYREEE (reference sequence). The CDR3 runs to 15 residues. V was cut by 1 base and J by 1 base, with 12 bases left in between. The CDR3 DNA is TGTGCCAGCAGCTTGATAGCGGACACTTCCTACGAGCAGTACTTC. Encoded protein: CASSLIADTSYEQYF.

The CDR3 DNA reads as TGTGCCAGCAGTTTATTGGGCCCGGGACAGGGACTACGTCACGAGCAGTACTTC. Translating gives CASSLLGPGQGLRHEQYF. The V and J genes are TRBV27 and TRBJ2-7; the match to TRBD1 covers 9 bases. The CDR3 contains 18 residues. Germline V gene data show CDR1 as MNHEY and CDR2 as SMNVEV (reference sequence). Trimming cost V 1 base and J 5 bases; bases outside gene matches: 15.

The rearrangement links TRBV29-1 to TRBJ2-2; a weak D match, TRBD1 (5 bases). V lost 7 bases to trimming and J lost 1 base, with 7 bases between them. The CDR3 length is 12 residues. Germline V lookup: CDR1 SQVTM, CDR2 ANQGSEA. The CDR3 region has the DNA TGCAGCGGGGGCGAGAACACCGGGGAGCTGTTTTTT. This sequence encodes CSGGENTGELFF.

J is TRBJ1-1 and V is TRBV7-9; maybe TRBD1 (6 bases). Trimming shortened V by 1 base and J by 1 base, and 10 bases separated the two germline ends. The CDR3 sequence is 15 residues long. Germline V gives CDR1 SEHNR, CDR2 FQNEAQ (reference sequence). The CDR3 DNA is TGTGCCAGCAGCTTAGTTACAGGGAGGAACACTGAAGCTTTCTTT. Its translation is CASSLVTGRNTEAFF.

The V call is TRBV27, the J call TRBJ2-5; possibly TRBD2 for D (5 bases). The CDR3 sequence is 14 residues long. Germline loops: CDR1 MNHEY, CDR2 SMNVEV (reference sequence). The V gene lost 6 bases and the J gene lost 2 bases, with 13 bases spanning the gap. The CDR3 DNA sequence: TGTGCCAGCAGCCCCCCGGGAACTCAAGAGACCCAGTACTTC. Its protein product is CASSPPGTQETQYF.

The rearrangement joins TRBV28 to TRBJ1-2; tentative D call: TRBD1 (6 bases). The V gene's germline CDR1 is MDHEN and CDR2 SYDVKM. V shed 2 bases and J shed 5 bases, with 15 bases lying between them. CDR3 size: 15 residues. The CDR3 region has the DNA TGTGCCAGCAGTTTAATGGGTACAGGGCGTTATGGCTACACCTTC. It is translated as CASSLMGTGRYGYTF.

The chain employs TRBV5-5 and TRBJ1-1; TRBD1 agrees at 12 bases. The CDR3 sequence is 15 residues long. Per the germline V gene, CDR1 is SGHKS and CDR2 is YYEKEE (reference sequence). The V segment lost 4 bases and the J segment 7 bases; nucleotides outside the gene matches: 8. CDR3 sequence reads: CASSLGTGGAGEAFF. CDR3 nucleotide sequence: TGTGCCAGCAGCCTGGGGACAGGGGGCGCGGGTGAAGCTTTCTTT.